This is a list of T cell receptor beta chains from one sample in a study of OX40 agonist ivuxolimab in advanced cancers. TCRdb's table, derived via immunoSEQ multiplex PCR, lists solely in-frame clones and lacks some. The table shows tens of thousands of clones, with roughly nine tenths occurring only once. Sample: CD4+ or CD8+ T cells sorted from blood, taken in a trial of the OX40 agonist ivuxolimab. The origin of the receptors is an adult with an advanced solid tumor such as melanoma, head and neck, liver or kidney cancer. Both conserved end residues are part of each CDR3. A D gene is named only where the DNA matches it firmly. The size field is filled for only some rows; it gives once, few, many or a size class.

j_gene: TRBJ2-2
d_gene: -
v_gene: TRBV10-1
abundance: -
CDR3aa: CASSDKGDALFF
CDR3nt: TGCGCCAGCAGTGATAAGGGGGATGCGCTGTTTTTT

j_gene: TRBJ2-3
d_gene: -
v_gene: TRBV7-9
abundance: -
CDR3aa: CASSVQDSSTDTQYF
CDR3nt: TGTGCCAGCAGCGTACAGGACAGTAGCACAGATACGCAGTATTTT

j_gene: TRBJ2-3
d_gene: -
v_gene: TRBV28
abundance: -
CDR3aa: CASSSPGAPDTQYF
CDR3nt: TGTGCCAGCAGTTCGCCAGGGGCCCCAGATACGCAGTATTTT

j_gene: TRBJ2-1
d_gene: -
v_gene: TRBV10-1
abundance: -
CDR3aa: CASGRAVGDEQFF
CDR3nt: TGCGCCAGCGGCCGGGCCGTCGGCGATGAGCAGTTCTTC

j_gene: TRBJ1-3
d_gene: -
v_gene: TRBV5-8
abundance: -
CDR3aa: CASSFTGNTIYF
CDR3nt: TGTGCCAGCAGCTTTACTGGAAACACCATATATTTT

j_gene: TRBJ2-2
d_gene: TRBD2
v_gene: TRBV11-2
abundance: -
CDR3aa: CASSPWPSGGPGELFF
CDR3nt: TGTGCCAGCAGCCCCTGGCCTAGCGGGGGGCCGGGGGAGCTGTTTTTT

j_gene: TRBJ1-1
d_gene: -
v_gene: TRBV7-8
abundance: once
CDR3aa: CASSYTRGTTEAFF
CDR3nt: TGTGCCAGCAGCTACACCCGGGGAACCACTGAAGCTTTCTTT

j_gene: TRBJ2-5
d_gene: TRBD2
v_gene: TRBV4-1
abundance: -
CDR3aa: CASSRTSGGTYQETQYF
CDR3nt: TGCGCCAGCAGCCGGACTAGCGGGGGGACGTACCAAGAGACCCAGTACTTC

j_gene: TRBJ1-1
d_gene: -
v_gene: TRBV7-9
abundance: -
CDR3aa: CASSRVGSTEAFF
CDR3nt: TGTGCCAGCAGCCGAGTCGGGTCCACTGAAGCTTTCTTT

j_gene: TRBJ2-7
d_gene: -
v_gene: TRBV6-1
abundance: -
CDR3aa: CASSEDRPYEQYF
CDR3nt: TGTGCCAGCAGTGAGGACAGACCCTACGAGCAGTACTTC

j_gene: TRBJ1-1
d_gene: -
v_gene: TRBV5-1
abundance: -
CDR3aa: CASSLLAGQATEAFF
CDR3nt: TGCGCCAGCAGCTTGCTTGCGGGGCAGGCCACTGAAGCTTTCTTT

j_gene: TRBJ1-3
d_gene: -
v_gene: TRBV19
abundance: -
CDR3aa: CASSIPQHSGNTIYF
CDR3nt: TGTGCCAGTAGTATCCCCCAACACTCTGGAAACACCATATATTTT

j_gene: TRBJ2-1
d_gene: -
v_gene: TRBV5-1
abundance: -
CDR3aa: CASSPGGGISYNEQFF
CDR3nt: TGCGCCAGCAGCCCCGGTGGGGGGATCTCCTACAATGAGCAGTTCTTC

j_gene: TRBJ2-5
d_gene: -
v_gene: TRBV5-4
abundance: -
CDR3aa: CASSSDLIVQETQYF
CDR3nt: TGTGCCAGCAGTTCGGACCTCATCGTACAAGAGACCCAGTACTTC

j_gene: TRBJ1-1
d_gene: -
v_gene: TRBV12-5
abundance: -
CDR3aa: CASSRVWNTEAFF
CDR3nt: TGTGCTAGTAGCAGGGTATGGAACACTGAAGCTTTCTTT

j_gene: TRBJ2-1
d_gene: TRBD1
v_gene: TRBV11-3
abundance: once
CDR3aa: CASSRGQGYNEQFF
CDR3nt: TGTGCCAGCAGCCGTGGACAGGGCTACAATGAGCAGTTCTTC

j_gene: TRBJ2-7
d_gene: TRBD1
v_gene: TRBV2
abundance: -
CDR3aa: CASSDPAGQGVEQYF
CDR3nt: TGTGCCAGCAGTGACCCAGCGGGACAGGGTGTCGAGCAGTACTTC

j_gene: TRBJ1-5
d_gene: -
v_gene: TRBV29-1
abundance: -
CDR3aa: CSVQPVNQPQHF
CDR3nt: TGCAGCGTCCAGCCCGTCAATCAGCCCCAGCATTTT

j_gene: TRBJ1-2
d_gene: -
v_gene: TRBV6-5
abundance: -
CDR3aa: CASKGEGRTNYGYTF
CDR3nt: TGTGCCAGCAAAGGTGAGGGACGGACAAACTATGGCTACACCTTC

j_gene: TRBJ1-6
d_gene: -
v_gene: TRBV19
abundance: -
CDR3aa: CASTSAGGQPNSPLHF
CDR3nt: TGTGCCAGTACCTCAGCGGGAGGGCAGCCTAATTCACCCCTCCACTTT

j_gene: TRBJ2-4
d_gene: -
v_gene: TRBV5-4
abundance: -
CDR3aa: CASSLRNIQYF
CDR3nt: TGTGCCAGCAGCCTAAGAAACATTCAGTACTTC

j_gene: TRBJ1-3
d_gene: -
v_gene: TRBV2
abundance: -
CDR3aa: CASKFLQPRDTIYF
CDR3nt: TGTGCCAGCAAGTTTCTACAGCCTAGAGACACCATATATTTT

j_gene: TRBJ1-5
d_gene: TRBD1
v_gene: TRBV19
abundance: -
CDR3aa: CASSLRGPSSNQPQHF
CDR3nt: TGTGCCAGTAGTCTCAGGGGGCCGTCTAGCAATCAGCCCCAGCATTTT

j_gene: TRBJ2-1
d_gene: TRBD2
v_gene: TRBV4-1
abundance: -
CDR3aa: CASSQGTSGAWEQFF
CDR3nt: TGCGCCAGCAGCCAAGGGACTAGCGGGGCCTGGGAGCAGTTCTTC

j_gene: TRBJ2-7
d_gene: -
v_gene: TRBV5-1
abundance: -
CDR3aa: CASSLYQVTTYEQYF
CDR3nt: TGCGCCAGCAGCTTGTACCAGGTTACTACCTACGAGCAGTACTTC

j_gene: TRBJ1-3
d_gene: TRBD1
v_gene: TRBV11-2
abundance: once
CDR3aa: CASSLDRTGGRNTIYF
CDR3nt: TGTGCCAGCAGCTTAGATCGGACAGGGGGCAGAAACACCATATATTTT

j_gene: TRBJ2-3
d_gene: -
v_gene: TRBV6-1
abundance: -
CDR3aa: CASSEVLAGDTQYF
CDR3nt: TGTGCCAGCAGTGAAGTACTAGCAGGGGATACGCAGTATTTT

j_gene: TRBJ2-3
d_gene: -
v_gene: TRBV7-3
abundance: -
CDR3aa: CASSLTGQLNTDTQYF
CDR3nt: TGTGCCAGCAGCTTAACCGGACAGTTAAACACAGATACGCAGTATTTT

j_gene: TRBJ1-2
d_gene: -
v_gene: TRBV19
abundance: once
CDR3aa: CASQALREGYTF
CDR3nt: TGTGCCAGCCAAGCACTCAGAGAGGGCTACACCTTC